What follows are 10 T cell receptor beta chains derived from one specimen sequenced in a study of cytomegalovirus exposure and HLA in healthy donors. PCR primers comprised 60 Vbeta and 13 Jbeta primers. Generated by immunoSEQ multiplex PCR, the TCRdb table keeps only in-frame clones and is missing some. The sample has 75,000 to 95,000 clones. Sequencing was carried out using PBMCs. These receptors were obtained from an older woman in good health and CMV-seronegative.

The chain joins TRBV7-3 to TRBJ2-7; 11 bases are a match to TRBD1. This CDR3 has 15 amino acids. Germline-derived CDR1 and CDR2 are SGHTA and FQGTGA. The V segment lost 3 bases and the J segment 7 bases; nucleotides outside the gene matches: 8. The CDR3 sequence: CASSFSGTGGDEQYF. The DNA of the CDR3 is TGTGCCAGCAGCTTCTCCGGGACAGGGGGAGATGAGCAGTACTTC.

The chain couples TRBV7-8 to TRBJ2-1, with 13 bases matching TRBD2. The V segment lost 5 bases and the J segment 8 bases; nucleotides outside the gene matches: 6. In germline, CDR1 is SGHVS, CDR2 FQNEAQ. This CDR3 is built from 15 residues. Here the CDR3 DNA reads TGTGCCAGCAGCCCTTGGACTAGCGGGAGCGATGAGCAGTTCTTC. Protein product: CASSPWTSGSDEQFF.

The rearrangement uses TRBV18 and TRBJ2-3, with TRBD2 matching over 7 bases. CDR3 length equals 14 residues. V dropped 3 bases and J dropped 8; count of bases not matched to a gene: 8. Germline V lookup: CDR1 KGHSH, CDR2 LQKENI. The CDR3 sequence is CASSPLHREGTQYF. Written as DNA, the CDR3 is TGTGCCAGCTCACCCCTCCATAGGGAGGGTACGCAGTATTTT.

The chain uses TRBV18 and TRBJ2-6; tentatively, D is TRBD2 (5 bases). The CDR3 is made up of 16 amino acids. Germline assignment: CDR1 KGHSH and CDR2 LQKENI. V was trimmed by 3 bases and J by 2 bases, leaving 11 bases between them. CDR3 in DNA: TGTGCCAGCTCACCTCTAAAGGAGGCTGGGGCCAACGTCCTGACTTTC. Amino acid sequence: CASSPLKEAGANVLTF.

The rearrangement links TRBV5-4 to TRBJ2-7, with 10 nucleotides matching TRBD1. Germline loops: CDR1 SGHNT, CDR2 YYREEE (reference sequence). The trim removed 6 bases at V and 5 bases at J, leaving 8 bases unmatched. This CDR3 has 14 amino acids. The CDR3 reads CASNGWDRGDEQYF. The CDR3 nucleotides are TGTGCCAGCAATGGCTGGGACAGGGGCGACGAGCAGTACTTC.

The CDR3 here is CASSTTSGAYNEQFF. In nucleotides, the CDR3 is TGTGCCAGCAGCACGACTAGCGGGGCTTACAATGAGCAGTTCTTC. V and J are TRBV2 and TRBJ2-1; TRBD2 matches 11 bases. Per germline, CDR1 SNHLY and CDR2 FYNNEI. Trimming removed 6 bases from V and 4 bases from J; junction bases left unmatched: 5. The CDR3 runs 15 residues. The complete variable domain, with remaining parts taken from reference TRBV2 and TRBJ2-1, reads EPEVTQTPSHQVTQMGQEVILRCVPISNHLYFYWYRQILGQKVEFLVSFYNNEISEKSEIFDDQFSVERPDGSNFTLKIRSTKLEDSAMYFCASSTTSGAYNEQFFGPGTRLTVL.

The V gene is TRBV4-1, the J gene TRBJ2-7; 7 nucleotides agree with TRBD2. Per germline, CDR1 MGHRA and CDR2 YSYEKL. The CDR3 length is 16 residues. Unmatched junction bases numbered 6, after V lost 0 bases and J lost 1 base. CDR3 nucleotide sequence: TGCGCCAGCAGCCAAGATCGTTCTAGCGGTTCCTACGAGCAGTACTTC. It is translated as CASSQDRSSGSYEQYF.

The chain is built from TRBV18 and TRBJ1-1; 8 bases fit TRBD1. Germline V gives CDR1 KGHSH, CDR2 LQKENI. The CDR3 spans 14 residues. V shed 3 bases and J 4 bases; nucleotides not matched to a gene: 4. The CDR3 sequence is CASSPGTGRTEAFF. CDR3 sequence (DNA): TGTGCCAGCTCACCCGGGACAGGACGCACTGAAGCTTTCTTT. The variable domain in full, completed from reference TRBV18 and TRBJ1-1, reads NAGVMQNPRHLVRRRGQEARLRCSPMKGHSHVYWYRQLPEEGLKFMVYLQKENIIDESGMPKERFSAEFPKEGPSILRIQQVVRGDSAAYFCASSPGTGRTEAFFGQGTRLTVV.

This chain links TRBV28 with TRBJ1-5; 9 bases map to TRBD1. CDR3 size: 15 residues. In germline, CDR1 is MDHEN, CDR2 SYDVKM. The junction had 11 bases not matched to a gene; V was cut back by 7 bases and J by 7 bases. The CDR3 loop is CASTEIQGAWQPQHF. CDR3 coding DNA: TGTGCCAGCACCGAAATACAGGGGGCTTGGCAGCCCCAGCATTTT.

The rearrangement joins TRBV18 to TRBJ2-1; 8 bases fit TRBD1. CDR1 is KGHSH and CDR2 is LQKENI in the germline V gene. The CDR3 loop spans 15 amino acids. J gave up 4 bases and V 5 bases, and 7 bases lay outside the gene matches. CDR3 nucleotide sequence: TGTGCCAGCTCAACCGGACAGGGAGGATACAATGAGCAGTTCTTC. It translates to CASSTGQGGYNEQFF.